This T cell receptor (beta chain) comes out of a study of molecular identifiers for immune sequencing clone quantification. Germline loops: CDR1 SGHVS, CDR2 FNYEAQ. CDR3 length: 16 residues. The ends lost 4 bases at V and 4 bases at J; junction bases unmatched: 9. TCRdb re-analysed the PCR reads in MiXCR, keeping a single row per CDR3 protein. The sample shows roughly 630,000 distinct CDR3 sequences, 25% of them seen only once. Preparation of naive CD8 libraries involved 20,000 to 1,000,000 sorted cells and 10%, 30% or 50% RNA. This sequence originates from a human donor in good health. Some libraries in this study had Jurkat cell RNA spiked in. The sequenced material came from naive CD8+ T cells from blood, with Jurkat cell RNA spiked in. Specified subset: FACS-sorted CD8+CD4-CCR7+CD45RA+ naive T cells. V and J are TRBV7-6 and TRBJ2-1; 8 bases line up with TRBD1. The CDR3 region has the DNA TGTGCCAGCAGCTCGGAGGACAGGGACGTTTACAATGAGCAGTTCTTC. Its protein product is CASSSEDRDVYNEQFF.